This T cell receptor beta chain was observed in a study of vaccination and CD4 T cells after COVID-19. Study as a whole: The authors used overlapping spike peptides from SARS-CoV-2, HCoV-NL63, HCoV-OC43 and HCoV-229E to stimulate cells.

Germline assignment: CDR1 KGHSH and CDR2 LQKENI. With 5 bases removed from V and 1 base from J, the gap between germline ends came to 8 bases. This CDR3 has 13 residues. Study-level results: Convalescent patients saw a median about 90% of their reactive clones show up only after vaccination.

Sequencing of the DNA from cultured CD4+ T cells was carried out with the Oncomine TCR Beta short-read assay. TCRdb ran MiXCR on the PCR reads and lists one entry per CDR3 protein. The data show about 24,000 distinct CDR3 sequences, 40% to 55% seen once. Sample time point: late sampling 161 to 241 days after vaccination in a few convalescent patients. Described treatment: 10-day PBMC culture with coronavirus spike peptide pools or control peptides (ViraFEST assay). Notes on this clonotype: The antigen is not known.

The source is a human donor who had recovered from COVID-19. The sequencing here drew on CD4+ T cells from blood, cultured in vitro, taken about 7 months after SARS-CoV-2 vaccination. This chain uses TRBV18 with TRBJ1-1; D is uncertain. This CDR3 reads CASSAAENTEAFF. In nucleotides, the CDR3 is TGTGCCAGCTCAGCAGCCGAGAACACTGAAGCTTTCTTT.